This entry lists 5 T cell receptor beta chains sequenced from one sample in a study of T cells in Graves' hyperthyroidism and ophthalmopathy. TCR beta CDR3 sequences were amplified from RNA transcripts. First-round RT-PCR with HTBI primers amplified the TCR CDR3 region. TCRdb re-derived calls from the multiplex PCR reads in MiXCR, one entry per CDR3 protein. Of hundreds of thousands of distinct CDR3 sequences listed, around 15% were seen once; the top ten hold approximately 3.9%. Sequencing was carried out using blood. These receptors all come from a woman aged 25 to 39 with Graves' hyperthyroidism.

At least ten counts were recorded for this clonotype. The chain links TRBV20-1 to TRBJ1-1, with D uncertain. The CDR3 has 11 residues. Trimming pared 2 bases from V and 4 bases from J, leaving 5 bases between. Germline assignment: CDR1 DFQATT and CDR2 SNEGSKA (reference sequence). The CDR3 here is CSARHGTEAFF. The CDR3 coding sequence is TGCAGTGCTAGACACGGCACTGAAGCTTTCTTT.

The table lists this clonotype with a few counts. The J gene is TRBJ2-2, the V gene TRBV13; TRBD2 might be the D (5 bases). CDR1 PRHDT and CDR2 FYEKMQ come from the germline V gene (reference sequence). The CDR3 is made up of 13 amino acids. Trimming shortened V by 5 bases and J by 8 bases, and 12 bases separated the two germline ends. CDR3 amino acids: CASSQSDWGELFF. CDR3 coding DNA: TGTGCCAGCAGCCAATCGGACTGGGGGGAGCTGTTTTTT.

This clonotype was picked up many times. V is TRBV5-6 and J is TRBJ2-3; TRBD2 aligns across 11 bases. The length of the CDR3 is 16 residues. The V segment lost 0 bases and the J segment 3 bases; nucleotides outside the gene matches: 3. The germline V gene has CDR1 SGHDT and CDR2 YYEEEE. In DNA form, the CDR3 reads TGTGCCAGCAGCTTGGACGGGACTAGCGGAACAGATACGCAGTATTTT. The encoded protein is CASSLDGTSGTDTQYF. Looking up the rest from reference TRBV5-6 and TRBJ2-3 gives the full variable domain: DAGVTQSPTHLIKTRGQQVTLRCSPKSGHDTVSWYQQALGQGPQFIFQYYEEEERQRGNFPDRFSGHQFPNYSSELNVNALLLGDSALYLCASSLDGTSGTDTQYFGPGTRLTVL.

This clonotype occurred many times. In DNA form, the CDR3 reads TGCAGTGCTAGAGTGCAGGGTGGGGTCAATGAGCAGTTCTTC. This encodes CSARVQGGVNEQFF. This chain joins TRBV20-1 and TRBJ2-1, with a tentative D call TRBD1 (5 bases). CDR3 size: 14 residues. V lost 1 base to trimming and J lost 6 bases, with 13 bases between them. The V gene's germline CDR1 is DFQATT and CDR2 SNEGSKA (reference sequence).

J is TRBJ2-7 and V is TRBV20-1; tentatively, D is TRBD1 (6 bases). Germline CDR1 is DFQATT and CDR2 is SNEGSKA (reference sequence). This CDR3 is 15 amino acids long. V was clipped by 6 bases and J by 7 bases, with 25 bases between them. The CDR3 DNA reads TGCAGTGCCGACCCTCACCCTACAGGGTTGGGAGAGCAGTACTTC. Translated: CSADPHPTGLGEQYF.